The 26 T cell receptor beta chains reported below all come from one sample, sequenced in a study of identical twins. TCRdb called the 5' RACE reads again in MiXCR, with one record for every CDR3 protein. The sample consists of fewer than 500,000 distinct CDR3 sequences, approximately 25% of them appearing once. This sample also appeared in a second study, on T cells expressing NK-cell markers.

Sequencing was performed on CD4+ T cells sorted from blood. These receptors came from a woman between 18 and 29 years old in good health.

This clonotype was seen repeatedly, ten times or more. The V call is TRBV20-1, the J call TRBJ2-1, with TRBD1 identical over 9 bases. CDR3 length: 12 residues. Germline V lookup: CDR1 DFQATT, CDR2 SNEGSKA (reference sequence). The J segment lost 9 bases and the V segment lost 6 bases, leaving 6 bases of the junction unmatched. CDR3 DNA: TGCAGTGCCACACAGGGGGCGACTGAGCAGTTCTTC. Protein sequence: CSATQGATEQFF.

This chain joins TRBV6-5 and TRBJ2-7; the D gene is possibly TRBD2 (6 bases). The V end lost 0 bases, the J end lost 2 bases, and 11 bases lay between the germline ends. The CDR3 consists of 15 residues. Germline lookup yields CDR1 MNHEY and CDR2 SVGAGI. CDR3 loop: CASSYSGREPYEQYF. The CDR3 DNA reads as TGTGCCAGCAGTTACTCCGGGCGGGAACCCTACGAGCAGTACTTC.

The chain combines TRBV25-1 with TRBJ2-3; the D gene is possibly TRBD2 (7 bases). Germline V gene lookup returns CDR1 MGHDK and CDR2 SYGVNS. V lost 8 bases and J lost 5, with 17 bases in between. This CDR3 region has 14 residues. Here the CDR3 reads CASGGGGKKDTQYF. CDR3 DNA: TGTGCCAGCGGGGGGGGCGGGAAGAAAGATACGCAGTATTTT.

V usage is TRBV4-2 and J usage is TRBJ2-1, with D possibly matching TRBD2 (6 bases). The germline V gene encodes CDR1 LGHNA and CDR2 YNFKEQ. Trimming took off 2 bases at V and 8 bases at J, with 19 bases between the two ends. This CDR3 has 16 residues. The CDR3 reads CASSQPWAGMGDEQFF. DNA for the CDR3: TGTGCCAGCAGCCAACCTTGGGCGGGGATGGGCGATGAGCAGTTCTTC.

The chain uses TRBV3-1 and TRBJ2-2, with a tentative D call TRBD1 (5 bases). The CDR3 contains 13 residues. Per germline, CDR1 LGHDT and CDR2 YNNKEL (reference sequence). Trimming cost V 5 bases and J 7 bases, with 11 bases left between them. This chain's CDR3 is CASSSAGRGELFF. For the CDR3, the DNA is TGTGCCAGCAGCAGCGCAGGGCGCGGGGAGCTGTTTTTT.

In this sample, this clonotype turned up a few times. The chain carries TRBV5-1 and TRBJ2-2; 13 bases are a match to TRBD2. The CDR3 length is 18 residues. CDR1 SGHRS and CDR2 YFSETQ come from the germline V gene. The J segment lost 0 bases and the V segment lost 4 bases, leaving 6 bases of the junction unmatched. CDR3: CASSTRLAGGPNTGELFF. CDR3 coding DNA: TGCGCCAGCAGCACCAGACTAGCGGGGGGACCGAACACCGGGGAGCTGTTTTTT. Together with reference TRBV5-1 and TRBJ2-2, the CDR3 gives the full variable domain: KAGVTQTPRYLIKTRGQQVTLSCSPISGHRSVSWYQQTPGQGLQFLFEYFSETQRNKGNFPGRFSGRQFSNSRSEMNVSTLELGDSALYLCASSTRLAGGPNTGELFFGEGSRLTVL.

There are a few counts of this clonotype. V is TRBV10-3 and J is TRBJ2-3, with 8 bases aligning to TRBD2. This CDR3 region has 15 residues. The V gene end was trimmed by 4 bases and the J gene end by 6 bases; junction bases not matched to a gene: 9. CDR1 is ENHRY and CDR2 is SYGVKD in the germline V gene. The CDR3 here is CAISAPGLEDDTQYF. In DNA form, the CDR3 reads TGTGCCATCAGTGCTCCGGGACTAGAGGACGATACGCAGTATTTT.

The chain is built from TRBV20-1 and TRBJ2-3, with 7 bases aligning to TRBD2. V gave up 6 bases and J gave up 6 bases; unmatched junction bases: 6. CDR3 length equals 12 residues. CDR1 is DFQATT, CDR2 SNEGSKA, per germline (reference sequence). CDR3 sequence reads: CSATRAGDTQYF. The DNA for the CDR3 is TGCAGTGCCACCAGAGCGGGGGATACGCAGTATTTT.

This clonotype was counted only a few times. The chain combines TRBV2 with TRBJ2-2; TRBD2 agrees at 13 bases. The CDR3 extends over 15 amino acids. Germline values: CDR1 SNHLY, CDR2 FYNNEI. Trimming removed 6 bases from V and 4 bases from J; junction bases left unmatched: 2. CDR3 sequence: CASSGLAGATGELFF. Written as DNA, the CDR3 is TGTGCCAGCAGCGGACTAGCGGGGGCCACCGGGGAGCTGTTTTTT.

This clonotype has just one count. The rearrangement links TRBV5-1 to TRBJ1-1; D might be TRBD1 (6 bases). This CDR3 spans 15 amino acids. Per germline, CDR1 SGHRS and CDR2 YFSETQ. Deletions cut 3 bases from V and 4 bases from J, with 16 bases between. The CDR3 DNA sequence: TGCGCCAGCAGCTCGATTTTAGGGGGAGGCACTGAAGCTTTCTTT. Amino acids: CASSSILGGGTEAFF.

This clonotype came up a few times. This chain links TRBV29-1 with TRBJ2-1; D gene uncertain. V lost 4 bases, J lost 9 bases, and 4 bases lay in between. The CDR3 extends over 9 amino acids. CDR1 and CDR2 (germline): SQVTM, ANQGSEA. The CDR3 DNA reads TGCAGCGTTGCACCTGAGCAGTTCTTC. Translation gives CSVAPEQFF.

This clonotype appeared many times. The chain employs TRBV28 and TRBJ2-1; TRBD1 agrees at 8 bases. Germline trimming cut 10 bases from V and 4 bases from J; bases unmatched to any gene: 3. Germline V lookup: CDR1 MDHEN, CDR2 SYDVKM. CDR3 length: 12 amino acids. The CDR3 region has the DNA TGTGCCACCTGGACAGGGTACAATGAGCAGTTCTTC. Its translation is CATWTGYNEQFF.

As to this clonotype: A read error may produce the germline difference seen at one junction end. The chain employs TRBV5-1 and TRBJ2-1; either TRBD1 or TRBD2 may fit D (5 bases each). The CDR3 sequence is 11 residues long. Germline V CDR1 and CDR2: SGHRS, YFSETQ. The DNA for the CDR3 is TGCGCCAGCAGCAGGGACGACGATCGGATCTTC. It yields the protein CASSRDDDRIF.

This rearrangement joins TRBV6-5 to TRBJ2-5; the D gene is possibly TRBD2 (7 bases). The CDR3 runs 15 residues. The V end was cut by 4 bases, the J end by 5 bases, with 17 bases between. The germline V gene has CDR1 MNHEY and CDR2 SVGAGI. The CDR3 here is CASSWGPGGEETQYF. In nucleotides, the CDR3 is TGTGCCAGCAGTTGGGGGCCGGGAGGTGAGGAGACCCAGTACTTC.

This clonotype occurred a few times. The rearrangement uses TRBV5-1 and TRBJ2-7, with D tentatively TRBD2 (5 bases). V shed 6 bases and J shed 6 bases, with 19 bases lying between them. The CDR3 has 14 amino acids. Germline loops: CDR1 SGHRS, CDR2 YFSETQ. CDR3 in amino acids: CASTVGESLGEQYF. In DNA, the CDR3 is TGCGCCAGCACGGTTGGGGAGTCCTTGGGCGAGCAGTACTTC.

V is TRBV5-6 and J is TRBJ2-3; no reliable D call. CDR1 is SGHDT and CDR2 is YYEEEE in the germline V gene. CDR3 size: 14 residues. Trimming stripped 3 bases from V and 5 bases from J, with 13 bases between. The CDR3 loop reads CASSWSLRLDTQYF. The CDR3, as DNA: TGTGCCAGCAGCTGGTCCCTCCGCCTAGATACGCAGTATTTT.

This clonotype was counted between two and nine times. CDR3 sequence reads: CAWETLGGRSYNEQFF. The CDR3 DNA is TGTGCCTGGGAAACTTTAGGAGGTCGCTCCTACAATGAGCAGTTCTTC. The chain is built from TRBV30 and TRBJ2-1, with D possibly being TRBD2 (5 bases). The V and J ends lost 5 bases and 0 bases respectively, with 17 bases between them. The germline gives CDR1 GTSNPN, CDR2 SVGIG (reference sequence). CDR3 length: 16 amino acids.

Worth noting for this clonotype: This likely comes from a read error, as the CDR3 has no conserved phenylalanine or tryptophan at its end. The genes are TRBV5-5 and TRBJ2-7; 9 nucleotides align to TRBD2. V shed 4 bases, J shed 4 bases, and the junction held 9 bases outside the gene matches. CDR3 length: 15 residues. The V gene's germline CDR1 is SGHKS and CDR2 YYEKEE (reference sequence). CDR3 loop: CASSPAAGGFYEQYL. For the CDR3, the DNA is TGTGCCAGCAGCCCCGCCGCGGGAGGGTTTTACGAGCAGTACCTC.

This clonotype was picked up a small number of times. V usage is TRBV7-9 and J usage is TRBJ1-1; no definite D call. The CDR3 totals 13 residues. CDR1 is SEHNR, CDR2 FQNEAQ, per germline (reference sequence). Trimming removed 4 bases from V and 1 base from J, with 7 bases in between. The CDR3, as DNA: TGTGCCAGCAGCTCCAGATGGAACACTGAAGCTTTCTTT. Translated, it gives CASSSRWNTEAFF.

Details on this clonotype: A read error may produce the germline difference seen at one junction end. The chain is built from TRBV7-7 and TRBJ2-3, with 11 bases matching TRBD1. CDR1 and CDR2 from the germline V gene are SSHAT and FNYEAQ (reference sequence). The length of the CDR3 is 15 residues. CDR3 coding DNA: TGTGCTAGCAGCCCTGGACAGGGGGCTAAAGATACGCAGTATTTT. Translating it yields CASSPGQGAKDTQYF.

In its sample, this clonotype was seen many times. For the CDR3, the DNA is TGTGCCAGCAGTGAGACAGCCTCCATACCTTACTCCTACGAGCAGTACTTC. It is translated as CASSETASIPYSYEQYF. V usage is TRBV6-1 and J usage is TRBJ2-7, with D tentatively TRBD1 (5 bases). The CDR3 has 17 amino acids. Germline V gives CDR1 MNHNS, CDR2 SASEGT. V was shortened by 3 bases and J by 0 bases, with 18 bases between the two germline ends.

The rearrangement joins TRBV5-1 to TRBJ2-3; 7 bases match TRBD2. J gave up 1 base and V 1 base, and 15 bases lay outside the gene matches. This CDR3 is built from 19 residues. The germline V gene encodes CDR1 SGHRS and CDR2 YFSETQ. The DNA for the CDR3 is TGCGCCAGCAGCTTGTCCCCACGAGCGGGCGGGGGTGGCACAGATACGCAGTATTTT. Residues: CASSLSPRAGGGGTDTQYF.

The gene calls are TRBV29-1 and TRBJ1-1; 7 nucleotides line up with TRBD1. Germline V gene lookup returns CDR1 SQVTM and CDR2 ANQGSEA. V shed 6 bases and J 4 bases; nucleotides not matched to a gene: 8. The CDR3 is 13 residues long. Written as DNA, the CDR3 is TGCAGCGTCCGAGGGGGCAGGGGCACTGAAGCTTTCTTT. Translating gives CSVRGGRGTEAFF.

The chain combines TRBV7-7 with TRBJ2-1; D possibly corresponds to TRBD1 (6 bases). The V gene lost 4 bases and the J gene lost 4 bases, with 14 bases spanning the gap. CDR1 is SSHAT, CDR2 FNYEAQ, per germline (reference sequence). The CDR3 sequence is 15 residues long. CDR3 sequence reads: CASSSGAAFYNEQFF. CDR3 DNA: TGTGCCAGCAGCTCAGGGGCCGCGTTTTACAATGAGCAGTTCTTC.

The rearrangement uses TRBV12-3 or TRBV12-4 and TRBJ2-2; 9 bases match TRBD1. The CDR3 contains 15 residues. V dropped 6 bases and J dropped 3; count of bases not matched to a gene: 5. CDR3 sequence reads: CASRSGQGYTGELFF. The CDR3 DNA reads TGTGCCAGCAGGTCCGGACAGGGGTACACCGGGGAGCTGTTTTTT.

The chain couples TRBV5-5 to TRBJ2-3; 8 bases match TRBD2. The CDR3 consists of 16 residues. The germline gives CDR1 SGHKS, CDR2 YYEKEE (reference sequence). Losses at the gene ends were 0 bases for V and 7 bases for J; bases not matched to a gene: 10. The CDR3 region has the DNA TGTGCCAGCAGCTTGGCCGGCGGGGGGCCCATTCATACGCAGTATTTT. It specifies CASSLAGGGPIHTQYF.